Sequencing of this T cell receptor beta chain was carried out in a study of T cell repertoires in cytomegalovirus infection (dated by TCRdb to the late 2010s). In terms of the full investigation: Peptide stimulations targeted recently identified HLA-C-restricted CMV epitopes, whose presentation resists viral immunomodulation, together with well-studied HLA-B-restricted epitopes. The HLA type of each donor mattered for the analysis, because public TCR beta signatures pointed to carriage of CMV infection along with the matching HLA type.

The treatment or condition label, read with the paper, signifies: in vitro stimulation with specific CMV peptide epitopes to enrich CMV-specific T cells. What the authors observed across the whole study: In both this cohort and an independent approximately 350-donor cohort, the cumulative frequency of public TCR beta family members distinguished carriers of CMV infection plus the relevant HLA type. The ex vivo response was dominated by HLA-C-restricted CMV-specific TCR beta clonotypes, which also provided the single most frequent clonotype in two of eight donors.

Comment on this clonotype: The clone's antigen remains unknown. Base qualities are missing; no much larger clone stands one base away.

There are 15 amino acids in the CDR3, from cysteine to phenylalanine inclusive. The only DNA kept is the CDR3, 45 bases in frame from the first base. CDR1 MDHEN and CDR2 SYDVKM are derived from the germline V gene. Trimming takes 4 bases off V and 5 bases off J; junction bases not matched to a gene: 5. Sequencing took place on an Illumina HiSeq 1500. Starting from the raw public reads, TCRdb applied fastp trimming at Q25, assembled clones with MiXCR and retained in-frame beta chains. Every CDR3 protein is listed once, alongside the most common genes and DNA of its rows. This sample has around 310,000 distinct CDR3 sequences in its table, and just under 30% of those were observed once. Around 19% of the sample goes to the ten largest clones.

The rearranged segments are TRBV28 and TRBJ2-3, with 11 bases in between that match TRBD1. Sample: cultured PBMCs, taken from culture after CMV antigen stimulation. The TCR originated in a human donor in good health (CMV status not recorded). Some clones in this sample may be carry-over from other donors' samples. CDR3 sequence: CASSSPGQGGDTQYF. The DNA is TGTGCCAGCAGTTCCCCGGGACAGGGGGGAGATACGCAGTATTTT.